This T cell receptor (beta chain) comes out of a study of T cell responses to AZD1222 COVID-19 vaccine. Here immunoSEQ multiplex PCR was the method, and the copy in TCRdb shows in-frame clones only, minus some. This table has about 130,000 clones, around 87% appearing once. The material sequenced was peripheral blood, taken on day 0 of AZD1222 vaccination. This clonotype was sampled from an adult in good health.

The CDR3 reads CASSLGLIVNTGELFF. The DNA of the CDR3 is TGTGCCAGCAGCTTGGGCCTGATAGTTAACACCGGGGAGCTGTTTTTT. The gene calls are TRBV5-6 and TRBJ2-2; D not certain. Trimming shortened V by 0 bases and J by 2 bases, and 11 bases separated the two germline ends. Germline CDR1 is SGHDT and CDR2 is YYEEEE. The CDR3 extends over 16 amino acids.